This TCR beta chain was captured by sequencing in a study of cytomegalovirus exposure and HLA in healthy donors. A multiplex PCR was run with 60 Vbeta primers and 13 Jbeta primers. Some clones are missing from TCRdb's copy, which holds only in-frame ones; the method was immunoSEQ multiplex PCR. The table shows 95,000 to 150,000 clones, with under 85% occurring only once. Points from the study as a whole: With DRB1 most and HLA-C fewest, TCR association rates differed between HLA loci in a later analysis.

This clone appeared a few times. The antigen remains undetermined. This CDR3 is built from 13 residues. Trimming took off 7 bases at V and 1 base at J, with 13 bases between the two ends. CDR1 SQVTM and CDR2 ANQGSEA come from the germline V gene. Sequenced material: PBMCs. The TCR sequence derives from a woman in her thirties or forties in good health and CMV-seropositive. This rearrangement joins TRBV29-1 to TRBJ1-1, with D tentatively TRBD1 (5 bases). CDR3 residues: CSALTASNTEAFF. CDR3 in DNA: TGCAGCGCTTTGACAGCGTCGAACACTGAAGCTTTCTTT.